This T cell receptor (beta chain) was captured by sequencing in a study of cytomegalovirus exposure and HLA in healthy donors. About the study: Out of 350 to 400 genotyped donors, less than 85% belonged to the Caucasian-associated ancestry cluster.

Both 60 Vbeta primers and 13 Jbeta primers went into the PCR. Measured with immunoSEQ multiplex PCR; TCRdb has only the in-frame clones, and not every one. The table records more than 80,000 clones, roughly 76% of them present only once. Trimming shortened V by 0 bases and J by 9 bases, and 12 bases separated the two germline ends. This CDR3 has 14 amino acids. In germline, CDR1 is SGHAT, CDR2 FQNNGV. This TCR derives from a woman between 55 and 75 years old in good health and CMV-seropositive. The chain links TRBV11-2 to TRBJ2-1; TRBD2 might be the D (5 bases). Material: PBMCs. CDR3 sequence reads: CASSLDQVRGEQFF. CDR3 coding DNA: TGTGCCAGCAGCTTAGATCAGGTCCGGGGTGAGCAGTTCTTC.